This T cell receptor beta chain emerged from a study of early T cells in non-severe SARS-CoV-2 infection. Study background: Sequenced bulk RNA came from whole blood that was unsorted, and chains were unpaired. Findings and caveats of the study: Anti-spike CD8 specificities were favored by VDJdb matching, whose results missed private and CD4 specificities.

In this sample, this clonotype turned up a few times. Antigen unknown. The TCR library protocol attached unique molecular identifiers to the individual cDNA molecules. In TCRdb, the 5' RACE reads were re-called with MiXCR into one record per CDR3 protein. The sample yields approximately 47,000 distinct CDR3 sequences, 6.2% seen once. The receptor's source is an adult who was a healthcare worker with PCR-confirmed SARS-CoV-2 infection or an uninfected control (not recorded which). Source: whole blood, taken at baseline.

The CDR3 DNA sequence: TGTGCCAGCAGCTCCGGGGGGACAGGGGGCTACGAGCAGTACTTC. Translation gives CASSSGGTGGYEQYF. The genes are TRBV9 and TRBJ2-7, with 11 bases identical to TRBD1. The trim removed 4 bases at V and 3 bases at J, leaving 6 bases unmatched. The germline CDR1 and CDR2 sequences are SGDLS and YYNGEE. The CDR3 has 15 residues.